The entry that follows covers one T cell receptor (beta chain) sequence. This clone was detected once. The clone's antigen remains unknown. No base qualities exist here, and no much larger clone lies one base off it. The cohort consisted of hundreds of healthy bone marrow donors. All cohort members were sampled while nominally healthy, although unrecorded immune exposures were likely present. The donor was CMV seronegative and was included in the group of 352 seronegative cohort members. Each donor provided a peripheral blood sample, and peripheral blood mononuclear cells were used for TCR beta sequencing. The Qiagen DNeasy Blood Extraction Kit was used to extract genomic DNA from the blood cell samples. The data belong to a study of cytomegalovirus exposure and HLA in healthy donors (TCRdb year 2017). The study in broad terms: According to an earlier analysis of a few hundred of the donors, 150 million to 200 million T cells yielded 95 million to 140 million unique TCR beta sequences and less than 300 Gb of sequence data. Around 320 gigabases of sequencing data and tens of millions of unique TCR sequences were included in an early release covering over 600 HLA-typed donors. Of the roughly 390 genotyped donors, less than 85% were placed in the genetic ancestry cluster associated with self-reported Caucasian donors. The study was designed to test whether signatures of past pathogen exposure could be identified by cataloging public T cell receptors. Using immunosequencing, the study profiled T cell repertoires from fewer than 700 subjects and related those repertoires to cytomegalovirus serostatus. A separate validation cohort of about 110 different subjects was used in addition to the roughly 720-subject first cohort. To predict cytomegalovirus infection status, the study brought together high-throughput TCR immunosequencing, statistical association of individual TCRs with disease status, and machine learning. A later analysis re-analyzed previously published TCR beta repertoires from 650 to 800 donors and added high-resolution HLA genotyping to study TCR occurrence patterns. Rather than drawing on any new phenotypic data, the later analysis identified candidate immune exposures from TCR beta sequences and the way those sequences occurred across donors. An earlier analysis of 587 of the donors used high-throughput TCR beta sequencing to judge whether each TCR beta V gene segment behaved as functional or pseudogenic. Donor age, sex, ethnicity and CMV serostatus were compiled together with the repertoire data. Genome-wide SNP genotypes for about 55% of the 666 donors were used in a later genetic analysis, which treated that subset as a discovery cohort. All discovery cohort repertoires had been generated using a single sequencing platform. Class I and class II HLA loci were covered by the typing at four-digit resolution. The number of typed donors differed by locus: about 620-630 for A, B, C, DRB1 and DQB1; roughly 510 for DQA1; roughly 600 for DPA1; and some 470 for DPB1. A few DR-DQ haplotypes were handled as single units for association and clustering because linkage in the cohort was strong. On average, roughly 240,000 unique TCR beta nucleotide sequences were sequenced per donor among a few hundred genotyped donors of the cohort, with roughly 18% of those sequences being non-productive.

General conclusions and limits of the study: An association between a missense DCLRE1C variant and V-gene and J-gene trimming of TCR beta chains was found in a later genetic analysis and replicated in an independent cohort. In vitro tests confirmed that a few of the cytomegalovirus-associated TCR beta chains recognize cytomegalovirus antigens. Over 15 rarely observed V segments, including chromosome 9 orphons, were excluded from the earlier analysis of approximately 500 of the donors because counts were too low. The cohort was sequenced for TCR beta chains only, and without alpha or paired-chain data the features that could be detected were limited. Most TCR sequences were seen in very few donors, while some public TCRs were found in many individuals. In a later analysis, most CMV-associated TCR beta chains were found to appear HLA-restricted, with HLA associations seemingly driven largely by CMV exposure. Immune exposure information for the cohort was limited to CMV serostatus. The study listed 164 TCR beta chains as associated with cytomegalovirus. According to a later analysis, TCR association rates differed among HLA loci, with DRB1 alleles showing the most associated TCRs and HLA-C alleles showing the fewest. Linkage disequilibrium might explain the correlated functional status among segregating V segments, but an unknown experimental factor could not be ruled out. In a later analysis, HLA-associated TCR beta chains showed more clonal expansion and lower generation probabilities than non-associated chains that were equally common. In a later analysis, several top co-occurrence clusters were reported to appear linked to parvovirus B19, influenza, CMV and Epstein-Barr virus. A cluster of highly shared sequence variants was judged likely to be a technical artifact of the sequencing pipeline. When HLA alleles, especially DR and DQ, strongly co-occurred, TCR associations were difficult to assign to individual alleles. Because some donors lacked HLA typing at each locus, the association tests relied only on the typed subset. Specific HLA alleles were associated with 15,000 to 20,000 TCR beta sequences at a false discovery rate of 0.05 in a later analysis. The authors suggested that the approach could potentially be generalized to other disease states and immunological phenotypes. Compared with the roughly 710-donor mean, donors in an Asian-associated ancestry cluster had fewer N-insertions in productive TCRs, according to a later genetic analysis. Sequencing depth was assumed to be roughly uniform across donors in the presence/absence analyses, though that assumption may not hold. The classifier was reported to diagnose cytomegalovirus status with high specificity and sensitivity in both the original cohort and the validation cohort. A further reported finding was that TCR beta sequences accurately predicted the HLA-A and HLA-B alleles for most subjects in the first cohort. In an earlier analysis of about 600 of the donors, most TCR beta V segments appeared in productive rearrangements about 87% or about 30% of the time, broadly matching IMGT annotations.

The library came from the immunoSEQ multiplex PCR assay. The multiplex PCR relied on a mix of 60 forward primers for TCR Vbeta segments and 13 reverse primers for TCR Jbeta segments. The CDR3 region of rearranged TCR beta genes was amplified from genomic DNA by a multiplex PCR assay. The amplified TCR beta libraries were sequenced on the Illumina HiSeq System as 87-base-pair reads. In the original analysis: Across the 700 or so repertoires, a later analysis counted 80 million or so unique TCR beta chains, around 11 million of which were shared by at least two donors. Raw reads were error-corrected and collapsed into unique sequences by a nearest-neighbor algorithm in which closely related sequences were merged to remove PCR and sequencing errors. Alignment of CDR3 sequences to IMGT reference sequences was used to assign V, D and J gene segments. For a sequence to be retained, a match of at least six nucleotides to both a V gene segment and a J gene segment was required. Rearrangements were classified as productive when the CDR3 lacked stop codons and remained in frame with V and J, and all other rearrangements were classified as non-productive. Following IMGT convention, CDR3 was defined as the stretch from the second conserved V-encoded cysteine up to the conserved J-encoded phenylalanine. The earlier analysis of roughly 590 of the donors excluded sequences that lacked an unambiguous match to a single V gene segment. In an earlier analysis of a few hundred of the donors, V segments were called functional above 56.7% productive rearrangements and were called segregating when the between-donor standard deviation exceeded 5%. A statistical classification framework was built to diagnose cytomegalovirus status from the catalog of TCR beta chain sequences. A later analysis assigned V and J genes by comparing TCR nucleotide sequences with IMGT/GENE-DB human TR gene sequences. In a later analysis, CDR3 sequences and most-parsimonious VDJ recombination scenarios were assigned using the TCRdist pipeline. In a later analysis, every TCR beta chain was defined by the combination of its CDR3 amino acid sequence and its V-gene family, and reads without a unique V-gene family were dropped. In a later analysis, a few hundred highly shared, low-generation-probability nucleotide sequences were removed to address suspected cross-contamination and a sequencing artifact. In a later analysis, a clonal expansion index for each public chain was calculated from normalized within-repertoire ranks of inferred template counts. A later analysis computed generation probabilities with a VDJ recombination model fitted to out-of-frame rearrangements, and checked the results against IGoR. In a later analysis, TCR-TCR, TCR-HLA and TCR-CMV co-occurrence was scored with hypergeometric tests, and a repertoire-size bias correction was applied to TCR pairs. In a later analysis, false discovery rates were estimated by permuting HLA or CMV assignments 20 times. A later analysis grouped co-occurring TCRs with DBSCAN, adding TCRdist sequence similarity when clustering within HLA-allele-positive subsets. Repertoires with fewer than 30,000 or more than 120,000 public chains, plus five repertoires with anomalous nucleotide sharing, were excluded from co-occurrence clustering. TCRdb stores this immuneACCESS table with in-frame sequences only. Part of the clones is absent; in the studies checked, under half of the shortfall reflects unresolved V genes, and no reason is known for the rest. Clonal size and the V and J genes are those of that table, whereas D and trimming came from the DNA. Within this sample are under 200,000 clones, with less than 80% of them counted one time only. Around 2.9% of the sample lies in the top ten.

The specimen sequenced was PBMCs. The clonotype was recovered from a man aged 35-49 years in good health and CMV-seronegative.

The nucleotides are TGTGCCAGTACCTTAGCGGGGGGGGCTTCAGATACGCAGTATTTT. Translated, it gives CASTLAGGASDTQYF. In this chain, TRBV19 is recombined with TRBJ2-3, and 11 junction bases match TRBD2. The CDR3 sequence holds 15 residues, the cysteine and phenylalanine included. Kept here is only the CDR3 DNA, which spans 45 bases and is read in frame from base 1. Trimming removed 7 bases from V and 4 bases from J; the gene matches leave 7 bases unexplained. Based on the germline V gene (reference sequence), the CDR1 and CDR2 sequences are LNHDA and SQIVND.